Listed below are T cell receptor beta chains from one sample, sequenced in a study of Ad26.COV2.S vaccination and SARS-CoV-2 variants. The data were produced by immunoSEQ multiplex PCR, yet TCRdb's version contains in-frame clones alone and is incomplete. Here the sample spans 360,000 or so clones, 87% being singletons. This sample comprised peripheral blood, obtained in a trial of Ad26.COV2.S vaccine versus placebo. These receptors all stem from a person between 18 and 65 years old who received the Ad26.COV2.S COVID-19 vaccine or a placebo. CDR3s include the opening cysteine and the closing phenylalanine or tryptophan. D genes are given only for firm matches. Not every row has a clone size; where given, it reads once, few, many or a size class.

.	.	TRBV11-3	TRBJ1-1	CASSDRKNTEAFF	TGTGCCAGCAGCGATAGAAAGAACACTGAAGCTTTCTTT
.	.	TRBV3-1/TRBV3-2	TRBJ1-1	CASSPGLAVNTEAFF	TGTGCCAGCAGCCCAGGGCTAGCGGTGAACACTGAAGCTTTCTTT
.	.	TRBV11-2	TRBJ1-2	CASSSIRGPYGYTF	TGTGCCAGCAGTTCGATCCGGGGACCTTATGGCTACACCTTC
few	.	TRBV30	TRBJ1-5	CAWSGGGALSNQPQHF	TGTGCCTGGAGTGGTGGTGGGGCCCTTAGCAATCAGCCCCAGCATTTT
.	TRBD2	TRBV20-1	TRBJ2-5	CSAGGETQYF	TGCAGTGCGGGGGGGGAGACCCAGTACTTC
.	TRBD2	TRBV5-1	TRBJ2-6	CASSGTSSSGANVLTF	TGCGCCAGCAGTGGGACTAGCAGCTCTGGGGCCAACGTCCTGACTTTC
.	TRBD1	TRBV19	TRBJ1-6	CASTPGGTVGSPLHF	TGTGCCAGTACTCCAGGGGGCACCGTGGGTTCACCCCTCCACTTT
few	.	TRBV6-1	TRBJ2-7	CASSELDSTYEQYF	TGTGCCAGCAGTGAATTAGACAGTACCTACGAGCAGTACTTC
.	.	TRBV7-9	TRBJ1-2	CASNSDGTYGYTF	TGTGCCAGCAATTCTGACGGAACCTATGGCTACACCTTC
.	.	TRBV4-3	TRBJ1-1	CASSQEGAVEAFF	TGCGCCAGCAGCCAAGAGGGGGCGGTGGAAGCTTTCTTT
.	.	TRBV4-2	TRBJ1-6	CASSQEVGMVSPLHF	TGTGCCAGCAGCCAAGAGGTGGGGATGGTTTCACCCCTCCACTTT
.	.	TRBV5-1	TRBJ1-2	CASSLRADGYGYTF	TGCGCCAGCAGCTTGCGGGCAGACGGATATGGCTACACCTTC
.	TRBD1	TRBV7-6	TRBJ1-4	CASSPGQGTFGEKLFF	TGTGCCAGCAGCCCGGGACAGGGAACCTTCGGTGAAAAACTGTTTTTT
.	.	TRBV6-1	TRBJ2-7	CASSDDSPSSYEQYF	TGTGCCAGCAGTGATGACAGTCCCAGCTCCTACGAGCAGTACTTC
.	.	TRBV4-1	TRBJ1-1	CASSPAPGLWNTEAFF	TGCGCCAGCAGCCCAGCGCCGGGCCTGTGGAACACTGAAGCTTTCTTT
.	.	TRBV2	TRBJ1-3	CASSREGLTGNTIYF	TGTGCCAGCAGCCGAGAGGGACTGACTGGAAACACCATATATTTT
.	TRBD1	TRBV18	TRBJ1-1	CASSPSGQDTEAFF	TGTGCCAGCTCACCATCGGGACAGGACACTGAAGCTTTCTTT
.	.	TRBV4-2	TRBJ2-1	CASSPGGRSYNEQFF	TGTGCCAGCAGCCCCGGGGGCCGCTCCTACAATGAGCAGTTCTTC
once	TRBD1	TRBV5-4	TRBJ1-1	CASSHPTGPSPAEAFF	TGTGCCAGCAGCCACCCGACAGGGCCCTCCCCGGCTGAAGCTTTCTTT
few	.	TRBV7-2	TRBJ1-6	CASSLGQPVSPLHF	TGTGCCAGCAGCTTAGGTCAGCCAGTTTCACCCCTCCACTTT
.	.	TRBV7-9	TRBJ1-1	CASSLEDLNTEAFF	TGTGCCAGCAGCTTAGAGGACTTGAACACTGAAGCTTTCTTT
.	.	TRBV4-1	TRBJ2-7	CASSQDNRGSYEQYF	TGCGCCAGCAGCCAAGATAATCGGGGCTCCTACGAGCAGTACTTC
.	.	TRBV2	TRBJ1-1	CASILLNTEAFF	TGTGCCAGCATTCTCCTGAACACTGAAGCTTTCTTT
.	.	TRBV15	TRBJ1-1	CATSRDGGAVNTEAFF	TGTGCCACCAGCAGAGATGGAGGGGCCGTGAACACTGAAGCTTTCTTT
.	.	TRBV20-1	TRBJ1-1	CSALIGTEAFF	TGCAGTGCTCTCATAGGCACTGAAGCTTTCTTT